This TCR beta chain was obtained from a study of T cell responses to AZD1222 COVID-19 vaccine. Whole-study results and caveats: Only after the peak T cell response were repertoires sampled.

The assay was immunoSEQ multiplex PCR, and TCRdb's table has in-frame clones only and misses some. The sample has about 93,000 clones; roughly 91% are singletons. With regard to this clone: Its antigen is unknown.

The ends were cut back, 2 bases at V and 4 bases at J, with 15 bases in the middle. From germline, CDR1 is MNHNS and CDR2 SASEGT. This CDR3 has 16 amino acids. This chain joins TRBV6-1 and TRBJ1-3; maybe TRBD1 (6 bases). The sequenced sample was peripheral blood, obtained on day 0 of MenACWY control vaccination. The sequence was obtained from an adult in good health. The CDR3 is CASSELGQGIGNTIYF. DNA for the CDR3: TGTGCCAGCAGTGAATTGGGGCAGGGGATAGGAAACACCATATATTTT.